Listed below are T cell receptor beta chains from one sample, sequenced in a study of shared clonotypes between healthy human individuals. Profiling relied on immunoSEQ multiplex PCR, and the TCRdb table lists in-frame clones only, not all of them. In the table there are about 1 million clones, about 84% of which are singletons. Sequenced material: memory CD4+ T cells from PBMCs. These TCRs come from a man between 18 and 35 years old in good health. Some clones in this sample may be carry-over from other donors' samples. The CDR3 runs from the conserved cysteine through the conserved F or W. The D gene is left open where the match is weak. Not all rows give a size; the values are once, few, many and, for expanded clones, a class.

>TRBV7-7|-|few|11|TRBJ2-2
CATLLSPKSFF
TGTGCCACCCTCCTTAGTCCCAAGTCCTTTTTT
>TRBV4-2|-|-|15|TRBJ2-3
CASSPSRSSTDTQYF
TGTGCCAGCAGCCCCTCCCGCAGCAGCACAGATACGCAGTATTTT
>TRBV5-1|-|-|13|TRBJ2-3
CASSLVLDGTQYF
TGCGCCAGCAGCTTGGTTTTAGACGGTACGCAGTATTTT
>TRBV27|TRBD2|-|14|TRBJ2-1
CASTTGTSVHEQFF
TGTGCCAGCACTACCGGGACTAGCGTCCATGAGCAGTTCTTC
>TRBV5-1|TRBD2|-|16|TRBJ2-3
CASSLDLAGAADTQYF
TGCGCCAGCAGCTTGGATCTAGCGGGAGCGGCAGATACGCAGTATTTT
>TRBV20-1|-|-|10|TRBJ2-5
CSSLGETQYF
TGCAGTTCCCTCGGGGAGACCCAGTACTTC
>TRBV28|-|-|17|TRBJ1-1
CASSFSAFGRGETEAFF
TGTGCCAGCAGTTTTTCTGCATTCGGCAGGGGAGAGACTGAAGCTTTCTTT
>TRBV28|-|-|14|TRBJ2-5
CASSLVTAQETQYF
TGTGCCAGCAGTTTGGTGACAGCACAAGAGACCCAGTACTTC
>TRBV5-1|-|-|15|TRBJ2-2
CATKAFSEETGELFF
TGCGCCACTAAGGCCTTTTCAGAGGAGACCGGGGAGCTGTTTTTT
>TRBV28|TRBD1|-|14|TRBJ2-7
CASGTGGRDFEQYF
TGTGCCAGCGGGACAGGGGGCAGGGATTTCGAGCAGTACTTC
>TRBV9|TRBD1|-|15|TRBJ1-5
CASSATGAGGQPQHF
TGTGCCAGCAGCGCGACAGGGGCCGGCGGTCAGCCCCAGCATTTT
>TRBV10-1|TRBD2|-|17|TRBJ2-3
CASSESGAIIGPDTQYF
TGCGCCAGCAGTGAGAGCGGGGCAATAATCGGCCCAGATACGCAGTATTTT
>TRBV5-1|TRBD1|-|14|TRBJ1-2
CASSPTPTGYGYTF
TGCGCCAGCAGCCCAACACCGACAGGGTATGGCTACACCTTC
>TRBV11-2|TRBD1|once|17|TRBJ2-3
CASRQWSGTVNTDTQYF
TGTGCCAGCAGGCAGTGGTCCGGGACAGTCAACACAGATACGCAGTATTTT
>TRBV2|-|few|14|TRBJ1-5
CASSEGSYLQPQHF
TGTGCCAGCAGTGAGGGGTCCTATCTTCAGCCCCAGCATTTT
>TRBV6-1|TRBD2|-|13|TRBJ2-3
CASRVTSGTTQYF
TGTGCCAGCAGAGTAACTAGCGGGACTACGCAGTATTTT
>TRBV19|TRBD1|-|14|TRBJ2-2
CASTDRANTGELFF
TGTGCCAGTACCGACAGGGCGAACACCGGGGAGCTGTTTTTT
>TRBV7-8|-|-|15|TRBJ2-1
CASSLDPASYNEQFF
TGTGCCAGCAGCTTAGATCCGGCCTCCTACAATGAGCAGTTCTTC
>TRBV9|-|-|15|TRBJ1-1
CASSLGLGASTEAFF
TGTGCCAGCAGCTTAGGATTGGGGGCCTCGACTGAAGCTTTCTTT
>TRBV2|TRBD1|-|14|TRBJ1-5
CASSRDRGDQPQHF
TGTGCCAGCAGTCGGGACAGGGGGGACCAGCCCCAGCATTTT
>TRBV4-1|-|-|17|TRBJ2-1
CASSQSLRLSSYNEQFF
TGCGCCAGCAGCCAATCTCTCCGATTGAGCTCCTACAATGAGCAGTTCTTC
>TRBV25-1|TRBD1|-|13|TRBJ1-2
CASSPRDRDGYTF
TGTGCCAGCAGCCCCCGGGACAGAGACGGCTACACCTTC
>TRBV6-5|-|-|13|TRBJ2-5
CASRRQVQETQYF
TGTGCCAGCAGGAGACAGGTCCAAGAGACCCAGTACTTC
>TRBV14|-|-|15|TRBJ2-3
CASSQVGGAGDTQYF
TGTGCCAGCAGCCAAGTCGGAGGGGCCGGCGATACGCAGTATTTT
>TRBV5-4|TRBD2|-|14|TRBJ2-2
CASSGTSEVGELFF
TGTGCCAGCAGTGGGACTAGCGAGGTCGGGGAGCTGTTTTTT
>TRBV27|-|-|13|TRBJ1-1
CASSLRRGTEAFF
TGTGCCAGCAGTTTACGAAGGGGCACTGAAGCTTTCTTT
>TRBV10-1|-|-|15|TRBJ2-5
CASSDGDKGGETQYF
TGCGCCAGCAGTGACGGGGATAAAGGTGGAGAGACCCAGTACTTC
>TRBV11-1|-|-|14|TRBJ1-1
CASSFGTPNPEAFF
TGTGCCAGCAGCTTCGGGACACCAAACCCTGAAGCTTTCTTT
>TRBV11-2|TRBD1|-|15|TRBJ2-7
CASSLLRDRVYEQYF
TGTGCCAGCAGCTTATTAAGGGACAGGGTCTACGAGCAGTACTTC
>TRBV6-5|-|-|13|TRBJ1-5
CASRKGGGQPQHF
TGTGCCAGCAGAAAAGGGGGGGGGCAGCCCCAGCATTTT
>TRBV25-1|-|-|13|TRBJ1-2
CASSDSSIGGYTF
TGTGCCAGCAGTGATTCTTCGATTGGCGGCTACACCTTC
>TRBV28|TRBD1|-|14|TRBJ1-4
CASSAQGAQEKLFF
TGTGCCAGCAGTGCCCAGGGGGCGCAGGAAAAACTGTTTTTT
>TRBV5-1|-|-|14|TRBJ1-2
CASSFRTDHYGYTF
TGCGCCAGCAGCTTCCGGACAGACCACTATGGCTACACCTTC
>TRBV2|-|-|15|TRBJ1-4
CASREAWVGNEKLFF
TGTGCCAGCAGAGAAGCCTGGGTAGGGAATGAAAAACTGTTTTTT
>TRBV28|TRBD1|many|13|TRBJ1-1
CASRGQGHTEAFF
TGTGCCAGCAGAGGACAGGGGCACACTGAAGCTTTCTTT
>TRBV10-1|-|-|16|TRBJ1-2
CASSESERRDGGGYTF
TGCGCCAGCAGTGAGTCGGAACGTCGGGACGGTGGGGGCTACACCTTC
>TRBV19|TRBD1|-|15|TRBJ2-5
CASSTPRTGKETQYF
TGTGCCAGTAGTACCCCTAGGACAGGCAAAGAGACCCAGTACTTC
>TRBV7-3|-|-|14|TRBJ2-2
CASSPLRTTGELFF
TGTGCCAGCAGCCCATTGCGGACAACCGGGGAGCTGTTTTTT
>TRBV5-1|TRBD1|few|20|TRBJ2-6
CASSPGGQGASTSGANVLTF
TGCGCCAGCAGCCCTGGCGGACAGGGGGCATCGACCTCTGGGGCCAACGTCCTGACTTTC
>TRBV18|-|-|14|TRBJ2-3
CASSPQRGGDTQYF
TGTGCCAGCTCACCACAAAGGGGAGGTGATACGCAGTATTTT
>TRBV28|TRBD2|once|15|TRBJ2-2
CASSTASGDTGELFF
TGTGCCAGCAGTACAGCTAGCGGGGACACCGGGGAGCTGTTTTTT
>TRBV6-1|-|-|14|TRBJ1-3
CASSGGVSGNTIYF
TGTGCCAGCAGTGGAGGGGTCTCTGGAAACACCATATATTTT
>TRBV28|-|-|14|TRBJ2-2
CASSEDRGGGELFF
TGTGCCAGCAGCGAAGACAGGGGAGGGGGGGAGCTGTTTTTT
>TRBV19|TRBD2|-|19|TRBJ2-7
CASSVPGASGRRRSYEQYF
TGTGCCAGTAGTGTCCCCGGGGCTAGCGGGAGAAGAAGGTCCTACGAGCAGTACTTC
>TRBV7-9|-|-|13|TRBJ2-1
CASSLNNGFEQFF
TGTGCCAGCAGCCTCAACAACGGTTTTGAGCAGTTCTTC
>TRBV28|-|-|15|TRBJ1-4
CASSLALGAGEKLFF
TGTGCCAGCAGTTTGGCGCTAGGGGCGGGTGAAAAACTGTTTTTT
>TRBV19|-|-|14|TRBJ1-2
CASSIGGSTYGYTF
TGTGCCAGTAGTATTGGAGGGTCCACCTATGGCTACACCTTC
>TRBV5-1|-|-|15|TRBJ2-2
CASSLGDKNTGELFF
TGCGCCAGCAGCTTGGGGGACAAGAACACCGGGGAGCTGTTTTTT
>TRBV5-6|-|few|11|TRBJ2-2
CASSYTGELFF
TGTGCCAGCAGTTACACCGGGGAGCTGTTTTTT
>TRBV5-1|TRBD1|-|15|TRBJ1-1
CASRRGQGAPTEAFF
TGCGCCAGCAGACGGGGACAGGGGGCTCCCACTGAAGCTTTCTTT
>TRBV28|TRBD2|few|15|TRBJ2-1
CASSTLAGGINEQFF
TGTGCCAGCAGTACACTAGCGGGAGGGATCAATGAGCAGTTCTTC
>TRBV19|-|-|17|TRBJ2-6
CASSSSERSSGANVLTF
TGTGCCAGTAGCTCCTCTGAGCGGAGCTCTGGGGCCAACGTCCTGACTTTC
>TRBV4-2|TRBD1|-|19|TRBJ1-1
CASSHPEIGDRGTNTEAFF
TGTGCCAGCAGCCACCCCGAAATAGGGGACAGGGGAACAAACACTGAAGCTTTCTTT
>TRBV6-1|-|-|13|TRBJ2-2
CASRQGNTGELFF
TGTGCCAGCAGGCAGGGGAACACCGGGGAGCTGTTTTTT
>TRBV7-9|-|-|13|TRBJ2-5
CASRSRGGETQYF
TGTGCCAGCAGGAGCAGGGGTGGAGAGACCCAGTACTTC